A selection of T cell receptor beta chains follows, all from one sample in a study of cytomegalovirus exposure and HLA in healthy donors. TCRdb's table, derived via immunoSEQ multiplex PCR, lists solely in-frame clones and lacks some. The repertoire includes approximately 77,000 clones, roughly 70% of them detected once, and 4.9% sits in the top ten. The specimen sequenced was PBMCs. These receptors were collected from a man aged 60-69 years in good health and CMV-seropositive. Both conserved end residues are part of each CDR3. A D gene is named only where the DNA matches it firmly. Some rows have no size entry. The others give once, few or many, or a class for an expanded clone.

D	V	J	size	CDR3	DNA
TRBD2	TRBV29-1	TRBJ2-1	once	CSGENGTSGNYEQFF	TGCAGCGGAGAAAATGGGACTAGCGGGAACTATGAGCAGTTCTTC
-	TRBV29-1	TRBJ1-1	few	CSGRWAGTEAFF	TGCAGCGGCCGGTGGGCAGGGACTGAAGCTTTCTTT
TRBD1	TRBV6-5	TRBJ1-5	few	CASGDRKGNQPQHF	TGTGCCAGCGGGGACAGAAAGGGCAATCAGCCCCAGCATTTT
-	TRBV5-4	TRBJ1-2	-	CASSLEQGGPTNYGYTF	TGTGCCAGCAGCTTGGAGCAGGGAGGCCCTACTAACTATGGCTACACCTTC
-	TRBV6-1	TRBJ2-3	-	CASTQGGGTDTQYF	TGTGCCAGCACCCAGGGCGGGGGCACAGATACGCAGTATTTT
-	TRBV7-6	TRBJ2-5	once	CASSLLSGAPLPYF	TGTGCCAGCAGCTTACTGTCGGGAGCCCCGCTGCCGTACTTC
-	TRBV2	TRBJ2-5	-	CASSEVAVQETQYF	TGTGCCAGCAGTGAGGTAGCGGTTCAAGAGACCCAGTACTTC
TRBD1	TRBV5-1	TRBJ1-3	-	CASSLQPTGSGNTIYF	TGCGCCAGCAGCTTGCAACCGACAGGGTCCGGAAACACCATATATTTT
-	TRBV21-1	TRBJ2-7	once	CASRLRTGGCPYEQYF	TGTGCCAGCAGATTAAGAACAGGGGGCTGCCCCTACGAGCAGTACTTC
-	TRBV6-1	TRBJ1-5	-	CASSEWDTAYQPQHF	TGTGCCAGCAGTGAATGGGACACCGCTTATCAGCCCCAGCATTTT
-	TRBV6-1	TRBJ2-7	-	CASREVGSRSEQYF	TGTGCCAGCAGAGAGGTAGGATCCCGGAGTGAGCAGTACTTC
-	TRBV4-1	TRBJ1-5	few	CASSQVYKEGEPQHF	TGCGCCAGCAGCCAAGTATACAAGGAAGGGGAGCCCCAGCATTTT
-	TRBV9	TRBJ2-3	few	CASSASLRVRGDTQYF	TGTGCCAGCAGCGCCTCCCTCCGAGTCAGGGGAGATACGCAGTATTTT
TRBD1	TRBV7-9	TRBJ1-6	few	CASSLATGIAPPLHF	TGTGCCAGCAGCTTAGCGACAGGGATTGCGCCACCCCTCCACTTT
-	TRBV4-2	TRBJ1-2	-	CASSVPGEWYGYTF	TGTGCCAGCAGCGTCCCAGGGGAATGGTATGGCTACACCTTC
-	TRBV7-9	TRBJ2-7	-	CASSIGGSEQYF	TGTGCCAGCAGCATTGGGGGCTCCGAGCAGTACTTC
TRBD1	TRBV16	TRBJ2-5	-	CASSQSGTVGETQYF	TGTGCCAGCAGCCAATCAGGGACAGTGGGTGAGACCCAGTACTTC
-	TRBV5-8	TRBJ2-7	-	CASFGHFPAYEQYF	TGTGCCAGCTTCGGACACTTCCCCGCCTACGAGCAGTACTTC
TRBD2	TRBV2	TRBJ2-1	-	CASRPSSGSISEQFF	TGTGCCAGCAGGCCTTCGAGCGGGAGTATCTCTGAGCAGTTCTTC
-	TRBV28	TRBJ2-5	-	CASKQVHQETQYF	TGTGCCAGCAAACAGGTTCACCAAGAGACCCAGTACTTC
TRBD2	TRBV7-2	TRBJ2-4	-	CASSLAGGRLGIQYF	TGTGCCAGCAGCTTAGCGGGAGGGCGGCTGGGCATTCAGTACTTC
-	TRBV2	TRBJ1-2	-	CASSETAGPSGYTF	TGTGCCAGCAGTGAAACGGCAGGGCCTTCAGGCTACACCTTC
TRBD2	TRBV2	TRBJ2-5	-	CAGSGGARETQYF	TGTGCCGGAAGCGGGGGGGCTAGAGAGACCCAGTACTTC
TRBD1	TRBV28	TRBJ2-1	-	CASSRQTGLGDEQFF	TGTGCCAGCAGTCGTCAGACAGGGTTGGGGGATGAGCAGTTCTTC
TRBD1	TRBV11-2	TRBJ2-5	-	CASSEGQGGRETQYF	TGTGCCAGCAGCGAAGGACAGGGGGGAAGGGAGACCCAGTACTTC
-	TRBV5-6	TRBJ2-7	-	CASSLERAEEQYF	TGTGCCAGCAGCTTGGAGAGGGCGGAGGAGCAGTACTTC
-	TRBV5-6	TRBJ2-1	-	CASSLLANEQFF	TGTGCCAGCAGCTTACTCGCTAATGAGCAGTTCTTC
-	TRBV28	TRBJ2-7	-	CASSPPGYYEQYF	TGTGCCAGCAGCCCTCCGGGGTACTACGAGCAGTACTTC
-	TRBV7-2	TRBJ1-1	-	CASSFKGGTEAFF	TGTGCCAGCAGCTTCAAAGGCGGCACTGAAGCTTTCTTT
TRBD2	TRBV5-5	TRBJ2-2	few	CASSSGTSAGELFF	TGTGCCAGCAGCTCCGGGACTAGCGCCGGGGAGCTGTTTTTT
-	TRBV30	TRBJ1-1	-	CAWSPWSGNTEAFF	TGTGCCTGGAGCCCGTGGTCCGGGAACACTGAAGCTTTCTTT
-	TRBV11-2	TRBJ1-1	few	CASSLARNTEAFF	TGTGCCAGCAGCTTAGCCAGGAACACTGAAGCTTTCTTT
TRBD1	TRBV5-1	TRBJ2-1	-	CASSGSGQGINEQFF	TGCGCCAGCAGCGGGTCAGGACAGGGGATCAATGAGCAGTTCTTC
-	TRBV19	TRBJ1-1	-	CASRDRENTEAFF	TGTGCCAGTAGAGATCGAGAGAACACTGAAGCTTTCTTT
TRBD2	TRBV4-1	TRBJ2-1	-	CASSQDTSGRNEQFF	TGCGCCAGCAGCCAAGACACTAGCGGGAGAAATGAGCAGTTCTTC
-	TRBV5-4	TRBJ2-7	-	CASRNNPRGLYEQYF	TGTGCCAGCCGAAATAATCCTAGGGGCCTATACGAGCAGTACTTC